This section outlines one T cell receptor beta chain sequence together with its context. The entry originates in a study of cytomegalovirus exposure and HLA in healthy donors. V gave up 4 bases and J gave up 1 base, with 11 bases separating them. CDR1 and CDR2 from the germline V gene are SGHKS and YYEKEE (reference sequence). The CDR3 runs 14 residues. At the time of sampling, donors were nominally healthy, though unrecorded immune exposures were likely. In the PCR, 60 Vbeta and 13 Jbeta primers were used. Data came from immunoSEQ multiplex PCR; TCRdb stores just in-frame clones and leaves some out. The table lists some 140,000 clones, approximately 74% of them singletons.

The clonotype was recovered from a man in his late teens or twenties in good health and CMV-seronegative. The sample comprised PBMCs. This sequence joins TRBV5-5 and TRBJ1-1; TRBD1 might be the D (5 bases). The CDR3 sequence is CASSVQAENTEAFF. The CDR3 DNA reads TGTGCCAGCAGCGTACAGGCAGAGAACACTGAAGCTTTCTTT.